The 10 T cell receptor beta chains below come from one sample, sequenced in a study of T cells in Graves' hyperthyroidism and ophthalmopathy. RNA transcripts yielded amplified TCR beta CDR3 regions. With the HTBI primer set, the TCR CDR3 went through a first round of RT-PCR. TCRdb re-called the multiplex PCR reads with MiXCR, one entry per CDR3 protein. The data show around 500,000 distinct CDR3 sequences, about 16% seen once. The sample was blood. The receptors were sampled from a woman aged 30 to 39 with Graves' ophthalmopathy.

This clonotype was counted ten times or more. This chain uses TRBV6-1 with TRBJ2-7, with 7 positions matching TRBD2. The CDR3 is 14 residues long. CDR1 is MNHNS and CDR2 is SASEGT in the germline V gene. The V segment lost 7 bases and the J segment 0 bases; nucleotides outside the gene matches: 6. The CDR3 protein is CASNLAEGSYEQYF. The CDR3 region has the DNA TGTGCCAGCAACCTAGCGGAGGGCTCCTACGAGCAGTACTTC.

This clonotype has a handful of counts. The rearrangement links TRBV9 to TRBJ2-1; 8 bases match TRBD2. The CDR3 consists of 14 residues. Trimming at V came to 0 bases and at J to 5 bases, leaving 1 base not matched to a gene. In germline, CDR1 is SGDLS, CDR2 YYNGEE. The CDR3 here is CASSVDSGNNEQFF. DNA for the CDR3: TGTGCCAGCAGCGTAGATAGCGGGAACAATGAGCAGTTCTTC.

This clonotype came up many times. The rearrangement uses TRBV28 and TRBJ2-7, with a tentative D call TRBD1 (6 bases). This CDR3 spans 14 amino acids. Germline CDR1 MDHEN, CDR2 SYDVKM. V was clipped by 3 bases and J by 3 bases, with 12 bases between them. The CDR3 reads CASSLRQEVYEQYF. The CDR3 DNA is TGTGCCAGCAGTTTGCGACAGGAGGTCTACGAGCAGTACTTC.

In its sample, this clonotype was seen many times. This sequence joins TRBV7-2 and TRBJ2-7, with 8 bases matching TRBD2. Germline-derived CDR1 and CDR2 are SGHTA and FQGNSA. CDR3 size: 13 residues. After removal of 4 bases from V and 4 bases from J, the junction contained 3 bases not matched to a gene. In DNA form, the CDR3 reads TGTGCCAGCAGCTACTTAGCGGGGTACGAGCAGTACTTC. Protein product: CASSYLAGYEQYF.

This clonotype was counted at least ten times. The chain uses TRBV7-2 and TRBJ2-7; unclear D gene. The CDR3 is 15 amino acids. Trimming pared 5 bases from V and 5 bases from J, leaving 19 bases between. The germline gives CDR1 SGHTA, CDR2 FQGNSA. CDR3 loop: CASSLSSPNWDEQYF. In DNA, the CDR3 is TGTGCCAGCAGCCTTAGCTCGCCGAATTGGGACGAGCAGTACTTC.

This clonotype turned up a few times. The chain is built from TRBV4-3 and TRBJ1-5; the D is unclear. Trimming removed 1 base from V and 5 bases from J, with 18 bases in between. Germline CDR1 is LGHNA and CDR2 is YSLEER. The CDR3 is 17 residues long. As DNA, the CDR3 is TGCGCCAGCAGCCAAGTCGTCACAGACCATGATGATCAGCCCCAGCATTTT. It specifies CASSQVVTDHDDQPQHF.

This clonotype was picked up a small number of times. This rearrangement joins TRBV18 to TRBJ2-7, with 10 bases matching TRBD1. Germline assignment: CDR1 KGHSH and CDR2 LQKENI. This CDR3 comprises 15 residues. The ends lost 4 bases at V and 7 bases at J; junction bases unmatched: 10. The CDR3 is CASSLPRDRGIEQYF. CDR3 sequence (DNA): TGTGCCAGCTCACTACCCCGGGACAGGGGAATTGAGCAGTACTTC.

This clonotype was counted a few times. The rearrangement links TRBV4-1 to TRBJ1-3; D call uncertain. The CDR3 sequence is 13 residues long. Between the trimmed V and J ends, which lost 1 base and 11 bases, there was a span of 12 bases. Germline V lookup: CDR1 MGHRA, CDR2 YSYEKL. DNA for the CDR3: TGCGCCAGCAGCCAAGGAAATGGCCTCCCCATATATTTT. Translating it yields CASSQGNGLPIYF.

Ten or more counts support this clonotype. V gene TRBV6-2 or TRBV6-3 combines with J gene TRBJ1-2; 9 positions agree with TRBD1. CDR1 and CDR2 from the germline V gene are MNHEY and SVGEGT. The CDR3 runs to 14 residues. V dropped 6 bases and J dropped 6; count of bases not matched to a gene: 8. The DNA of the CDR3 is TGTGCCAGCAGCCGCTCGGGACAGGGTGATGGCTACACCTTC. This encodes CASSRSGQGDGYTF.

This chain uses TRBV7-9 with TRBJ1-1; D is undetermined. This CDR3 comprises 13 residues. Trimming shortened V by 1 base and J by 4 bases, and 7 bases separated the two germline ends. The germline CDR1 and CDR2 sequences are SEHNR and FQNEAQ (reference sequence). CDR3: CASSLGPSTEAFF. The CDR3 nucleotides are TGTGCCAGCAGCTTAGGACCGAGCACTGAAGCTTTCTTT.